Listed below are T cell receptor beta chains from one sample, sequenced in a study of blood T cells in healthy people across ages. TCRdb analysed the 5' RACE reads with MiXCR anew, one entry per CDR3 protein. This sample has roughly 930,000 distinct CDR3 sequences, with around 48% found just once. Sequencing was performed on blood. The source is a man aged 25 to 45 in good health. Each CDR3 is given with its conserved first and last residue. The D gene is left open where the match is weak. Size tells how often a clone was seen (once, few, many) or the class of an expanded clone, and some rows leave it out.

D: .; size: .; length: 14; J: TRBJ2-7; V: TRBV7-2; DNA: TGTGCCAGCAGCTCCCGGGCTACTATTTACGAGCAGTACTTC; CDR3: CASSSRATIYEQYF
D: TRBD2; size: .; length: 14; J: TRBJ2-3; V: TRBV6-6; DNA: TGTGCCAGCAGCCGACTAGCGGGGAGGGATACGCAGTATTTT; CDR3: CASSRLAGRDTQYF
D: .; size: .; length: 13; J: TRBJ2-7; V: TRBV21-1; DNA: TGTGCCAGCAGTGGTGGAAAATCCTACGAGCAGTACTTC; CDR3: CASSGGKSYEQYF
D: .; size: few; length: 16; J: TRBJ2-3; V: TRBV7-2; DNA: TGTGCCAGCAGCTTATTCGCGGGTGGTTCCACAGATACGCAGTATTTT; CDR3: CASSLFAGGSTDTQYF
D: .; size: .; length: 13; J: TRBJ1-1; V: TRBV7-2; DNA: TGTGCCAGCAGCTCGGGACGGAACACTGAAGCTTTCTTT; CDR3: CASSSGRNTEAFF
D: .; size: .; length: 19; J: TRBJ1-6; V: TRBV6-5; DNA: TGTGCCAGCAGTTCCATACGCGGTGGCCGAATAACGAGAAATTCACCCCTCCACTTT; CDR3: CASSSIRGGRITRNSPLHF
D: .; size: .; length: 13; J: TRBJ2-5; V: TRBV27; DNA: TGTGCCAGCAGTCCATACTCCCGAGAGACCCAGTACTTC; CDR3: CASSPYSRETQYF
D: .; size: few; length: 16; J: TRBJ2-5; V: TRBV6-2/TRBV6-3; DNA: TGTGCCAGCAGTCCCCAGGGGCAGGACCCCCGAACGCGGCAGTACTTC; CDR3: CASSPQGQDPRTRQYF
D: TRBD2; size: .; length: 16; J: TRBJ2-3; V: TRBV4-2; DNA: TGTGCCAGCAGCCTCGAGACTAGCGGGAGTCTAGATACGCAGTATTTT; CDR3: CASSLETSGSLDTQYF
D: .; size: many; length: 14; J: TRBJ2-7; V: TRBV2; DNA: TGTGCCAGCACTCCCCAAGGGACCTACTACGAGCAGTACTTC; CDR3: CASTPQGTYYEQYF
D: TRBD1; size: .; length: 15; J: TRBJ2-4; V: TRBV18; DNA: TGTGCCAACTCTGGGGGACAGTCAGCCAAAAACATTCAGTACTTC; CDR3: CANSGGQSAKNIQYF
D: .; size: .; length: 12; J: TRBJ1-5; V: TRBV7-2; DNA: TGTGCCAGCAGCTTGGGGAGTCAGCCCCAGCATTTT; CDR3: CASSLGSQPQHF
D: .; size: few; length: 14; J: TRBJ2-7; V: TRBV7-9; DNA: TGTGCCAGCAGCTTAGATACCACCACCTACGAGCAGTACTTC; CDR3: CASSLDTTTYEQYF
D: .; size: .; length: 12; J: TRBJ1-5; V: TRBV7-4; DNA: TGTGCCAGCAGCTTGCCGTTAAAGGCCCAGCATTTT; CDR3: CASSLPLKAQHF
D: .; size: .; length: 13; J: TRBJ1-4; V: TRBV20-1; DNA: TGCAGTGCGCAGCCCAGGGTAGGCGAAAAACTGTTTTTT; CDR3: CSAQPRVGEKLFF
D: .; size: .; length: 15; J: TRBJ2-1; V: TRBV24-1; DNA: TGTGCCACCAGTGATCCGGGACGCCTAGGGGATGAGCAGTTCTTC; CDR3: CATSDPGRLGDEQFF
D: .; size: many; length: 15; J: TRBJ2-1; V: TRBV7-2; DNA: TGTGCCAGCAGCCCCACCAGGGGGGGATACAATGAGCAGTTCTTC; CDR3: CASSPTRGGYNEQFF
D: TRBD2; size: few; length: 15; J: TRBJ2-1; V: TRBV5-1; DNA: TGCGCCAGCAGCTTGGCCGGACTAGCTATCCATGAGCAGTTCTTC; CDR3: CASSLAGLAIHEQFF
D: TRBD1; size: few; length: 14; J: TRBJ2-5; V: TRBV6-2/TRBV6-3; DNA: TGTGCCAGCAGACAGGACAGGGGGAGAGAGACCCAGTACTTC; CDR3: CASRQDRGRETQYF
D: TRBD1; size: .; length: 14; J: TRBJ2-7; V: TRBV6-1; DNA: TGTGCCAGCAGCTCGGGACAGACCTTCTACGAGCAGTACTTC; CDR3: CASSSGQTFYEQYF
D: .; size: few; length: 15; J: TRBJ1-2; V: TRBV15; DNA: TGTGCCACCAGCAGAGATCCCTCAGGTGGATATGGCTACACCTTC; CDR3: CATSRDPSGGYGYTF
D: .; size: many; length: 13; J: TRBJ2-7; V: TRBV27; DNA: TGTGCCAGCAGGAAGGGGGACGACTACGAGCAGTACTTC; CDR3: CASRKGDDYEQYF
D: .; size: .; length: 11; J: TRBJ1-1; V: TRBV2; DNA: TGTGCCAGCTTTAGGGACACTGAAGCTTTCTTT; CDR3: CASFRDTEAFF
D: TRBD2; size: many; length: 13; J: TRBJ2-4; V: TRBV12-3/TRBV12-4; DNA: TGTGCCAGCAGCCCCACAGTGGGGGGGATTCAGTACTTC; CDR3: CASSPTVGGIQYF
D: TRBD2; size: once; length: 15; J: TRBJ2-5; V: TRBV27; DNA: TGTGCCAGCAGTCCCGCGGGGGGATCTTCCGAGACCCAGTACTTC; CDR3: CASSPAGGSSETQYF
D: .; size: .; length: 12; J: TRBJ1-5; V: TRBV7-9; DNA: TGTGCCAGCAGCTTACTAAGTCAGCCCCAGCATTTT; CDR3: CASSLLSQPQHF
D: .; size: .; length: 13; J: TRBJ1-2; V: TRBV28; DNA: TGTGCCAGCAGTTCGGGGCAGCCCTATGGCCACACCTTC; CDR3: CASSSGQPYGHTF
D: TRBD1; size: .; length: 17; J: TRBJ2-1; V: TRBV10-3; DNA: TGTGCCATCAGTGAGTTACTGGGACAGGGGCTTTCCAATGAGCAGTTCTTC; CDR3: CAISELLGQGLSNEQFF
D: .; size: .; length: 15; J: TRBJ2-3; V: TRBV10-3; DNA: TGTGCCATCAGTGAATGGGGTTCTAGCACAGATACGCAGTATTTT; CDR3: CAISEWGSSTDTQYF
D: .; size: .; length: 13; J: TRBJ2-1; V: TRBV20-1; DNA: TGCAGTGCTGACCACCCCCTTTCCAATGAGCAGTTCTTC; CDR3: CSADHPLSNEQFF
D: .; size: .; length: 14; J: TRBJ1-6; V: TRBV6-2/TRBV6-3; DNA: TGTGCCAGCTCATCAAGCTCCTATAATTCACCCCTCCACTTT; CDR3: CASSSSSYNSPLHF
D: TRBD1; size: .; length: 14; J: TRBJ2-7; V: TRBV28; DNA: TGTGCCACCGAACGACAGGGCGACTCCTACGAGCAGTACTTC; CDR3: CATERQGDSYEQYF
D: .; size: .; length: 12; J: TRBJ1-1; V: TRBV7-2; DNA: TGTGCCAGCGGGCGAGAACAGGGTGAAGCTTTCTTT; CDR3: CASGREQGEAFF
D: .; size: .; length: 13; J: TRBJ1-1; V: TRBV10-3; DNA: TGTGCCATCAGTGAAACAGAGAACACTGAAGCTTTCTTT; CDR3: CAISETENTEAFF
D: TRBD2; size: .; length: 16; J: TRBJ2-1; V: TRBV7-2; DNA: TGTGCCAGCAGCATTAGCGGGGGACTCTCCTACAATGAGCAGTTCTTC; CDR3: CASSISGGLSYNEQFF
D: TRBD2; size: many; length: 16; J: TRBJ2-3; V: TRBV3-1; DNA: TGTGCCAGCAGCCAAGATACAGGACTAGCGACAGATACGCAGTATTTT; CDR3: CASSQDTGLATDTQYF
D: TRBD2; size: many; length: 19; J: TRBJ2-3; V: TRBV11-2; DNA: TGTGCCAGCAGCGTACCGGGACTAGCGGGGGGGCTAAGCACAGATACGCAGTATTTT; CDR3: CASSVPGLAGGLSTDTQYF
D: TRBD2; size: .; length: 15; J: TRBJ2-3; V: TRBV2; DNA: TGTGCCAGTGTGGTGAGCGGGGGGCACACAGATACGCAGTATTTT; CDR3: CASVVSGGHTDTQYF
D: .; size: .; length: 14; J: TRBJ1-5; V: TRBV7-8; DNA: TGTGCCAGCAGCTTAGGAGGGGACCTCGAGCCCCAGCATTTT; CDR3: CASSLGGDLEPQHF
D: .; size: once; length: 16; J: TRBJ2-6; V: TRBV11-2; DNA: TGTGCCAGCAGCTTAGCCGTCAGCTCTGGGGCCAACGTCCTGACTTTC; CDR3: CASSLAVSSGANVLTF
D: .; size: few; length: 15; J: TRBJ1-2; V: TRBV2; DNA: TGTGCCAGCAGTTCGCCGGTTTTAGCTAACTATGGCTACACCTTC; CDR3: CASSSPVLANYGYTF
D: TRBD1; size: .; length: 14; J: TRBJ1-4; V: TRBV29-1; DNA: TGCAGCGTTGAAGTCAACAGGGGGCAGGGGGAACTGTTTTTT; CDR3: CSVEVNRGQGELFF
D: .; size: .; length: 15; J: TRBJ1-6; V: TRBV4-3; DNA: TGCGCCAGCAGCCAAGATCGGGGGGTTGCTTCACCCCTCCACTTT; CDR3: CASSQDRGVASPLHF
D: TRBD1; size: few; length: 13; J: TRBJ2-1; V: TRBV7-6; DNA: TGTGCCAGCAGCAAGGCGGACAGGGCTGAGCAGTTCTTC; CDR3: CASSKADRAEQFF
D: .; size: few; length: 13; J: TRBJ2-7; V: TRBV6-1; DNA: TGTGCCAGCAGTGAATCGGGGTGGGACGAGCAGTACTTC; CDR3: CASSESGWDEQYF
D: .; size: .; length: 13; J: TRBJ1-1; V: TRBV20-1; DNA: TGCAGTGCTAGCCCGGATAGTAACACTGAAGCTTTCTTT; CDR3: CSASPDSNTEAFF
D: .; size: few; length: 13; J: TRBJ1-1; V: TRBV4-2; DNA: TGTGCCAGCAGCCAAACTCAGGGTATCCAAGCTTTCTTT; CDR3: CASSQTQGIQAFF
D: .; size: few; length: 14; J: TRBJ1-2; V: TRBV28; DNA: TGTGCCAGCAGTTTATCCAACGAAAGATATGGCTACACCTTC; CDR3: CASSLSNERYGYTF
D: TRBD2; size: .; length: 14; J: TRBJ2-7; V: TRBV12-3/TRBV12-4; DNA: TGTGCCAGCAGTTCCGGACTAGCCCCCTACGAGCAGTACTTC; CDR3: CASSSGLAPYEQYF
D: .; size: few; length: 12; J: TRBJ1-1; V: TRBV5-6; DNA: TGTGCCAGCACTGCGGGGTACACTGAAGCTTTCTTT; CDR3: CASTAGYTEAFF
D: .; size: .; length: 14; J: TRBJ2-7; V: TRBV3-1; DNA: TGTGCCAGCAGCCAGGAGGACACGTCCTACGAGCAGTACTTC; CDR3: CASSQEDTSYEQYF
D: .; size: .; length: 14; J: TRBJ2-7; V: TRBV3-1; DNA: TGTGCCAGCAGCCAAGACCCGCCGCCCTACGAGCAGTACTTC; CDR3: CASSQDPPPYEQYF
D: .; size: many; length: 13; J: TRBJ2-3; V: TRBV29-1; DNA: TGCAGCGTAACGGGACTGTACACAGATACGCAGTATTTT; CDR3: CSVTGLYTDTQYF
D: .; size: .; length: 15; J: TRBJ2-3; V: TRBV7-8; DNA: TGTGCCAGCAGCTTAGCGGGGGTTACCACAGATACGCAGTATTTT; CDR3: CASSLAGVTTDTQYF
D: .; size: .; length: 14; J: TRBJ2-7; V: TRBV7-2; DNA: TGTGCCAGCAGCTTCGGACTAATCGCCTACGAGCAGTACTTC; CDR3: CASSFGLIAYEQYF
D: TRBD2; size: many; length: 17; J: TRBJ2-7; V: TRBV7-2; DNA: TGTGCCAGCAGCTTCGGACTAGCGGGGGGGTCCTCCTACGAGCAGTACTTC; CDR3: CASSFGLAGGSSYEQYF
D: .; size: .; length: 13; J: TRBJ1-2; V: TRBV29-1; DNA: TGCAGCGTTCTGAGCGCGCCCGGCGGTGGCTACACCTTC; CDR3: CSVLSAPGGGYTF
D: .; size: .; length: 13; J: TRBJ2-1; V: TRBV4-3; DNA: TGCGCCAGCGGTTCGAGGGGGACGGGCGAGCAGTTCTTC; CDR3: CASGSRGTGEQFF
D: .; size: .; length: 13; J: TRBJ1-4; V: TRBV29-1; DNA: TGCAGCGGCGGACCGGGGAGTGGTGAAAAACTGTTTTTT; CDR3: CSGGPGSGEKLFF